This T cell receptor beta chain comes out of a study of T cells in Graves' hyperthyroidism and ophthalmopathy. It was RNA transcripts that yielded the amplified TCR beta CDR3 regions. A set of HTBI primers served as the primers for a first-round RT-PCR of the TCR CDR3. MiXCR, run by TCRdb on the multiplex PCR reads, gives a single entry per CDR3 protein. Of roughly 740,000 distinct CDR3 sequences listed, approximately 16% are singletons. An approximately 9.4 ml volume of fresh peripheral blood provided the PBMCs. This clonotype has just a few counts. Germline CDR1 and CDR2: MNHNS and SASEGT. This CDR3 spans 15 amino acids. The V gene lost 2 bases and the J gene lost 0 bases, with 8 bases spanning the gap.

This receptor was taken from a man aged 18 to 30 with Graves' hyperthyroidism. The rearrangement uses TRBV6-1 and TRBJ2-1; D possibly corresponds to TRBD2 (6 bases). Sequenced input: blood. The CDR3 bases are TGTGCCAGCAGTGAACGGGAGAGCTCCTACAATGAGCAGTTCTTC. Its protein product is CASSERESSYNEQFF.